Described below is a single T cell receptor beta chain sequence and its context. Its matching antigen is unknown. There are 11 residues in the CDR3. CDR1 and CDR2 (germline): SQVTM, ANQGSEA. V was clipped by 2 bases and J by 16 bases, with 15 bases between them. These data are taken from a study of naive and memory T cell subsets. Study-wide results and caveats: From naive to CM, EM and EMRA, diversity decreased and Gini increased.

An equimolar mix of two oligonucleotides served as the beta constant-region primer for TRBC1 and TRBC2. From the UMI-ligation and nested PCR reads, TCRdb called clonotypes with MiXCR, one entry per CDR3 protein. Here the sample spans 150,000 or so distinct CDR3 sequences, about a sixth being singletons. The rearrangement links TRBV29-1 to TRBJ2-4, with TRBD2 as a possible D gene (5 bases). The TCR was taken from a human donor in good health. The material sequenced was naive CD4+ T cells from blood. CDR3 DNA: TGCAGCGTTGAATTTGCCGGGAATAACTACTTC. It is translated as CSVEFAGNNYF. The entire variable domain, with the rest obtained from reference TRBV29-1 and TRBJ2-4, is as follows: SAVISQKPSRDICQRGTSLTIQCQVDSQVTMMFWYRQQPGQSLTLIATANQGSEATYESGFVIDKFPISRPNLTFSTLTVSNMSPEDSSIYLCSVEFAGNNYFGAGTRLSVL.